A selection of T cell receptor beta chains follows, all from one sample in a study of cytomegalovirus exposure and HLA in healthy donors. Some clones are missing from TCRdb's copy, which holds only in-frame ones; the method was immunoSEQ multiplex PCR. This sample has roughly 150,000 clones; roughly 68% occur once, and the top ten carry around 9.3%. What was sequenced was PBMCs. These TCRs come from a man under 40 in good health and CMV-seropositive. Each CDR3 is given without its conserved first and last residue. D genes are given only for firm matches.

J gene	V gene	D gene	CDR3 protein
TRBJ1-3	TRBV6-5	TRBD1	ASSFDRGSNTIY
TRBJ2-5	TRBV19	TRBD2	ASSIRGLAGETQY
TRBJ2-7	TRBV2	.	ASEISSYEQY
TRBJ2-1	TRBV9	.	ASSATAGPLYNEQF
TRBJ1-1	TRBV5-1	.	ASSSDRSATEAF
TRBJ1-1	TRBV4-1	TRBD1	ASSPDRGRTEAF
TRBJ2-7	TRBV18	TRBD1	ASSPTGYTYEQY
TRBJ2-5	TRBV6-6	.	ASSYLGLHQGTQY
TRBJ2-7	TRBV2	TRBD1	ASSLLPTGADEQY
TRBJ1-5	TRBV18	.	ASSSSRQPQH
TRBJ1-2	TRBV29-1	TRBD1	SDTGTGGAYYGYT
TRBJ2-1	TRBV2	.	ASSEGRESYNEQF
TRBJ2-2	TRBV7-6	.	ASSQTGAGELF
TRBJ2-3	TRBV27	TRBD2	ASSRERGGGTDTQY
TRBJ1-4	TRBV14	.	ASSQDRGGGEKLF
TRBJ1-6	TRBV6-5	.	ASSRGRGIGSPLH
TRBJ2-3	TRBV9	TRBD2	ASSVGTGGSTDTQY
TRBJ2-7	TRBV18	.	ASSELSGYEQY
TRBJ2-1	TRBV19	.	ASSIDRGARSNEQF
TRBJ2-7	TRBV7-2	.	ASSVRDNYEQY
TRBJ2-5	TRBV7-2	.	ASSWGSGGFQETQY
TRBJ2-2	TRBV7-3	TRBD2	ASSRGLAGVNTGELF
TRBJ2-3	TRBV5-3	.	ARPWGRSTDTQY
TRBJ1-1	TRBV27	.	ASSGKGFGTEAF
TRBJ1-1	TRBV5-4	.	ASSFDRLNTEAF
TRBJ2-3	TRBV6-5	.	ASRGLSPTTDTQY